This T cell receptor beta chain was sequenced in a study of neurological immune-mediated disorders. Overall study results and limits: The absence of any CDR3 amino acid sequence shared by expanded clones across subjects suggests that repertoires were private in all groups. Falling below healthy controls, multiple sclerosis showed the least TCR clonal expansion, while HTLV-1-associated myelopathy showed the most.

In its sample, this clonotype was seen many times. Antigen: not known. The V end was cut by 0 bases, the J end by 2 bases, with 7 bases between. The CDR3 sequence is 14 residues long. With 10-nucleotide random UMIs, 5'RACE was used to make the cDNA. TCRdb re-called the 5' RACE reads through MiXCR, storing one row per CDR3 protein. The sample gives about 28,000 distinct CDR3 sequences, roughly 12% of which show up once; 7.8% is in the top ten. This TCR derives from a man in his 60s in good health. The sequenced sample was PBMCs. The V and J genes are TRBV12-3 or TRBV12-4 and TRBJ1-1; no firm D call. The CDR3 here is CASSLAGGNTEAFF. In nucleotides, the CDR3 is TGTGCCAGCAGTTTAGCAGGAGGAAACACTGAAGCTTTCTTT.